This T cell receptor (beta chain) was identified during a study of T cell changes during pregnancy in multiple sclerosis. The repertoire was sequenced with immunoSEQ multiplex PCR; TCRdb's copy has only in-frame clones and lacks some. This sample has about 60,000 clones, with around 93% found just once. This CDR3 has 13 residues. Germline CDR1 and CDR2: MNHEY and SVGAGI. The J segment lost 3 bases and the V segment lost 6 bases, leaving 4 bases of the junction unmatched. The TCR originated in a female donor with multiple sclerosis, enrolled in a pregnancy study. V usage is TRBV6-5 and J usage is TRBJ2-7, with TRBD1 matching over 8 bases. Sequences were derived from peripheral blood, sampled in the first trimester of pregnancy. The chain's CDR3 is CASSLGQGYEQYF. CDR3 nucleotides: TGTGCCAGCAGCCTCGGACAGGGCTACGAGCAGTACTTC.